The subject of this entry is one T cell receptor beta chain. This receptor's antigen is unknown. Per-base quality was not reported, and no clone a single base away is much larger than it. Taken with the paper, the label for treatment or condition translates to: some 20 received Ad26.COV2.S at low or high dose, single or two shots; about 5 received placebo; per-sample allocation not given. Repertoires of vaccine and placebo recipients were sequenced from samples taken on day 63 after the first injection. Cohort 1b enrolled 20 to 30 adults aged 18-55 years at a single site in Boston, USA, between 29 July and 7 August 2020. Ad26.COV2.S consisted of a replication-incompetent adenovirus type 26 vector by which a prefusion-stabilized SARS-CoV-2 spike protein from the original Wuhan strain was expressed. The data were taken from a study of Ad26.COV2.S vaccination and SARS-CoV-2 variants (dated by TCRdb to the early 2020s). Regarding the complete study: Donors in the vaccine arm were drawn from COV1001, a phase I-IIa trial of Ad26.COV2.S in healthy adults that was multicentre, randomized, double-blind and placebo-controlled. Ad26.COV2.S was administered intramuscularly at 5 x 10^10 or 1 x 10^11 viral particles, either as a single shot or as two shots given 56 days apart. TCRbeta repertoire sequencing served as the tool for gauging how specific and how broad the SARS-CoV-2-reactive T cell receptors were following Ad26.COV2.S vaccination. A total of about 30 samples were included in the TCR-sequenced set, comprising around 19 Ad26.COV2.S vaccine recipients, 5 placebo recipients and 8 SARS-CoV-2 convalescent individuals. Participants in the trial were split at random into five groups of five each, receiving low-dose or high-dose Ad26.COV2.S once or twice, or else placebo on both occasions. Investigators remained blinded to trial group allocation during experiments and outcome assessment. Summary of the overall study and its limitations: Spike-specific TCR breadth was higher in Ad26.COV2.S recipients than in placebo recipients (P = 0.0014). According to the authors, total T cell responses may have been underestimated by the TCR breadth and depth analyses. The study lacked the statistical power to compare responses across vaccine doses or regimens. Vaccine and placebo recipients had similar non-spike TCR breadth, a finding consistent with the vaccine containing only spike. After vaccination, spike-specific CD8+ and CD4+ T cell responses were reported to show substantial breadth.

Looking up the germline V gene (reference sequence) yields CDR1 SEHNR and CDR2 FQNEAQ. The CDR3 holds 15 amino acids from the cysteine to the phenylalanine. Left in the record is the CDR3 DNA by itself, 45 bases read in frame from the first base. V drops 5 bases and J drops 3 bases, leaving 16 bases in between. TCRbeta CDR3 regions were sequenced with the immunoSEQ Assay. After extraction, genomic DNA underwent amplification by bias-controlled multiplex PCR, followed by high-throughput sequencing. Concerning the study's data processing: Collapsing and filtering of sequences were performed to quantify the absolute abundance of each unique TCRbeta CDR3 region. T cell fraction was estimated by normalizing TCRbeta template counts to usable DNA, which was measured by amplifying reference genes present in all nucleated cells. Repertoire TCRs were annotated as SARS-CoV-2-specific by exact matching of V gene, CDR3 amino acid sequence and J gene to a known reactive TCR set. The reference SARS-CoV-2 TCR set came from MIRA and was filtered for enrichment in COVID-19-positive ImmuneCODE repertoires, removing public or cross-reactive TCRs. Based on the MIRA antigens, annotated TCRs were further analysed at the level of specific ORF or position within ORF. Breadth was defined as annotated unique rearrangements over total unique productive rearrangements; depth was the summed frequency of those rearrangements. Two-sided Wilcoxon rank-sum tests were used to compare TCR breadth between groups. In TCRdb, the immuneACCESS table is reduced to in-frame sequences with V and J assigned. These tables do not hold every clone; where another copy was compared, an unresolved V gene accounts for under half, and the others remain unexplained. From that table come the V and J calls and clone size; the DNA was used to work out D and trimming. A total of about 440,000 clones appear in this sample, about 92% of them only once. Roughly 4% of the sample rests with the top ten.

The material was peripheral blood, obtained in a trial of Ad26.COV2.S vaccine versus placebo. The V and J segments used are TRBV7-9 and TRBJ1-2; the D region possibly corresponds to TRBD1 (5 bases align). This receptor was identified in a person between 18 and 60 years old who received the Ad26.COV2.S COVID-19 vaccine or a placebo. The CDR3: CASSPRLGADYGYTF. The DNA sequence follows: TGTGCCAGCAGCCCCCGATTAGGGGCGGACTATGGCTACACCTTC.